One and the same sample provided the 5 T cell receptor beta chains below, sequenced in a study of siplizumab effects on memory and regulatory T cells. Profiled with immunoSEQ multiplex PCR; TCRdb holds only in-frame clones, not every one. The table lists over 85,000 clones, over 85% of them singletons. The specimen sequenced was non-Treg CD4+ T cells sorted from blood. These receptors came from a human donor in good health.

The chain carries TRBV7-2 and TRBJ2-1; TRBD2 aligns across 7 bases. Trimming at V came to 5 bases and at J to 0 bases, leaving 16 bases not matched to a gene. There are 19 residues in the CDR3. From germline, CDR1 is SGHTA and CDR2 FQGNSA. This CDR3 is CASSRLARESAYSYNEQFF. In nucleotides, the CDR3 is TGTGCCAGCAGCCGACTAGCCCGGGAGTCGGCCTACTCCTACAATGAGCAGTTCTTC.

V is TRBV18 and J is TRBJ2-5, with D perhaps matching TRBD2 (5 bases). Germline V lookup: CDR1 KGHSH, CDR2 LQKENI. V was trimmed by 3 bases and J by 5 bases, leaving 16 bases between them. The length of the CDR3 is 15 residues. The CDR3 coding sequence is TGTGCCAGCTCACCGGCTAGCCGCCAGCGGGAGACCCAGTACTTC. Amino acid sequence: CASSPASRQRETQYF.

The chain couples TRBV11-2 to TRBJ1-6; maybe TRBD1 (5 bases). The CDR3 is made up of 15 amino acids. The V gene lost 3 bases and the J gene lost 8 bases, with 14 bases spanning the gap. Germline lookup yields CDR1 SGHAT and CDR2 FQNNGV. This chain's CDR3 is CASSLVGTEYSPLHF. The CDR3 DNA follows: TGTGCCAGCAGCTTGGTAGGGACGGAGTATTCACCCCTCCACTTT.

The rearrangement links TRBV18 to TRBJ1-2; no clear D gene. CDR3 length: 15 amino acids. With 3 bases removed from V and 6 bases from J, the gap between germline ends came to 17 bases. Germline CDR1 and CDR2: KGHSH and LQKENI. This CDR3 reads CASSPQTGGLDGYTF. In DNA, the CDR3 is TGTGCCAGCTCACCGCAGACGGGCGGCTTAGATGGCTACACCTTC.

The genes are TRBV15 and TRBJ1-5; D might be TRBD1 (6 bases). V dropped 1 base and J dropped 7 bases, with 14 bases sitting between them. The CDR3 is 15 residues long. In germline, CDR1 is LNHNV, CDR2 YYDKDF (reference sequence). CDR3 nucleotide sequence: TGTGCCACCAGCAGAGTCGAGGGGGATGGACAGCCCCAGCATTTT. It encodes CATSRVEGDGQPQHF.